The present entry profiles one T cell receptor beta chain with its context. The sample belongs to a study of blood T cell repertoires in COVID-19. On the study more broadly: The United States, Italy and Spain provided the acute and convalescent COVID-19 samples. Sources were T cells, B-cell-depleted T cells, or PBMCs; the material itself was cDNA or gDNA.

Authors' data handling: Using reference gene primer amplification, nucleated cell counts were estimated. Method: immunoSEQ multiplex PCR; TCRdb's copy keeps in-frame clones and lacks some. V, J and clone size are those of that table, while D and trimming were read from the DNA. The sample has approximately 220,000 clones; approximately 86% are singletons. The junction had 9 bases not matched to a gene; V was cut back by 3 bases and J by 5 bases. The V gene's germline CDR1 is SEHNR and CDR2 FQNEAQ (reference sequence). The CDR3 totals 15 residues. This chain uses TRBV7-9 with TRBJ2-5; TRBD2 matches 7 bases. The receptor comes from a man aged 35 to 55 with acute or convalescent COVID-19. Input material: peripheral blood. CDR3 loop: CASSFLLSGGETQYF. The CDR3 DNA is TGTGCCAGCAGCTTTTTGCTTTCGGGAGGCGAGACCCAGTACTTC.